This T cell receptor (beta chain) was observed in a study of post-analysis software for immune sequencing data. Study-wide background: Both relapsing-remitting and secondary progressive multiple sclerosis featured among the disease courses, as did progressive-relapsing multiple sclerosis.

Included in the TCR beta cDNA libraries were unique molecular identifiers. The T cell input of roughly 1 to 11 million gave a few hundred thousand cDNA molecules. TCRdb independently ran MiXCR on the PCR reads; one entry per CDR3 protein. The repertoire holds roughly 870,000 distinct CDR3 sequences, with approximately 53% as singletons. A remark on this clonotype: Its specificity is unknown.

Between the trimmed V and J ends, which lost 7 bases and 2 bases, there was a span of 6 bases. CDR3 length equals 11 residues. The germline CDR1 and CDR2 sequences are ENHRY and SYGVKD. Study conclusions and caveats: Significantly lower normalized Chao1 diversity was seen in multiple sclerosis patients than in controls. About 5 TRBV segments were significantly more frequent in patients than in controls. TRBV5-6, TRBV5-1 and TRBV20-1 were among these segments. Samples sharing a preparation batch grouped tightly together when assessed by F measure.

Input material: blood. The chain joins TRBV10-3 to TRBJ2-7, with D possibly TRBD1 on 5 matching bases. The source is a girl aged 10-17 years with multiple sclerosis. CDR3 bases: TGTGCCATCAAAGGGGCCTACGAGCAGTACTTC. Protein sequence: CAIKGAYEQYF.